The TCR beta chain under discussion was sequenced for a study of blood T cell repertoires in COVID-19. Sequencing was performed with immunoSEQ multiplex PCR; in TCRdb, only in-frame clones are kept and a portion is missing. The sample contains 330,000 or so clones, approximately 88% of which appear only once. From germline, CDR1 is LNHDA and CDR2 SQIVND (reference sequence). Trimming took 2 bases from V and 0 from J, leaving 14 bases between them. The CDR3 spans 17 residues. This clone came up a few times. This clonotype was obtained from a man between 25 and 39 years old who had recovered from COVID-19. The rearrangement joins TRBV19 to TRBJ1-3; no clear D. The specimen sequenced was PBMCs or T cells enriched from blood (not recorded which). The CDR3 spells CASSIIYWAASGNTIYF. The CDR3 nucleotides read TGTGCCAGTAGTATAATTTACTGGGCAGCCTCTGGAAACACCATATATTTT.